The 23 T cell receptor beta chains below were found in one sample sequenced in a study of shared clonotypes between healthy human individuals. Only in-frame clones appear in the TCRdb table, and some are missing; sequencing was by immunoSEQ multiplex PCR. This table has around 1.6 million clones, around 98% appearing once. The material sequenced was naive CD4+ T cells sorted from blood. Sample subset: CD45RA+ positively selected. The source of these receptors is a man aged 25-40 years in good health.

The CDR3 DNA reads as TGTGCCAGCTCACCACTAGTACTCGGCCAGGTTGGCAATCAGCCCCAGCATTTT. It specifies CASSPLVLGQVGNQPQHF. The rearrangement links TRBV18 to TRBJ1-5; D gene unclear. The V and J ends lost 1 base and 2 bases respectively, with 18 bases between them. In germline, CDR1 is KGHSH, CDR2 LQKENI. The CDR3 sequence is 18 residues long.

CDR3 sequence: CASSYRLNYGYTF. The CDR3 DNA is TGTGCCAGCAGCTACAGACTTAACTATGGCTACACCTTC. V gene TRBV21-1 combines with J gene TRBJ1-2. TRBV21-1 is termed a pseudogene. The CDR3 is 13 residues long.

The genes are TRBV10-3 and TRBJ2-7; TRBD1 matches 8 bases. The germline V gene encodes CDR1 ENHRY and CDR2 SYGVKD. The CDR3 is 13 residues long. V shed 8 bases and J 11 bases; nucleotides not matched to a gene: 14. The DNA of the CDR3 is TGTGCCATCCGGGGACAGGCTCTCTCTGGGGAGTACTTC. Amino acid sequence: CAIRGQALSGEYF.

The chain uses TRBV7-2 and TRBJ2-7; the D is unclear. With 2 bases removed from V and 3 bases from J, the gap between germline ends came to 8 bases. Germline CDR1 reads SGHTA; CDR2 reads FQGNSA. The CDR3 loop spans 13 amino acids. The CDR3 DNA follows: TGTGCCAGCAGCTTACTACCCTTCTACGAGCAGTACTTC. This translates into CASSLLPFYEQYF.

Only one count was recorded for this clone. In nucleotides, the CDR3 is TGTGCCAGCTCAAAACAGGCTAGGGGACAAGAGACCCAGTACTTC. This gives the protein CASSKQARGQETQYF. The V call is TRBV18, the J call TRBJ2-5; a possible D gene is TRBD1 (5 bases). V was trimmed by 5 bases and J by 2 bases, leaving 15 bases between them. The length of the CDR3 is 15 residues. Looked up from germline, CDR1 is KGHSH and CDR2 is LQKENI.

The rearrangement joins TRBV28 to TRBJ2-1; 10 nucleotides match TRBD2. With V trimmed by 5 bases and J by 8 bases, 21 bases remained unmatched. Germline CDR1 MDHEN, CDR2 SYDVKM. The CDR3 spans 19 residues. The CDR3 loop is CASSTRLAGKRSGFYEQFF. The DNA for the CDR3 is TGTGCCAGCAGTACCCGACTAGCGGGCAAGCGTTCGGGATTTTATGAGCAGTTCTTC.

About this clone: Other DNA sequences from this sample encode an identical CDR3 as well. The chain uses TRBV18 and TRBJ1-5; D not certain. From germline, CDR1 is KGHSH and CDR2 LQKENI. The CDR3 runs 12 residues. V lost 0 bases and J lost 7, with 4 bases in between. Here the CDR3 reads CASSPPGQPQHF. The CDR3 DNA is TGTGCCAGCTCACCACCGGGCCAGCCCCAGCATTTT.

The rearrangement joins TRBV28 to TRBJ1-1; no clear D gene. Trimming stripped 5 bases from V and 8 bases from J, with 9 bases between. Germline V lookup: CDR1 MDHEN, CDR2 SYDVKM. The CDR3 runs 11 residues. This CDR3 is CASSPNPEAFF. CDR3 nucleotides: TGTGCCAGCAGTCCGAACCCAGAAGCTTTCTTT. The full variable domain, with the rest looked up from reference TRBV28 and TRBJ1-1, is DVKVTQSSRYLVKRTGEKVFLECVQDMDHENMFWYRQDPGLGLRLIYFSYDVKMKEKGDIPEGYSVSREKKERFSLILESASTNQTSMYLCASSPNPEAFFGQGTRLTVV.

On this clone itself: This sample also contains other DNA sequences that code for the same CDR3. The chain carries TRBV5-4 and TRBJ2-5; 8 positions match TRBD1. Germline lookup yields CDR1 SGHNT and CDR2 YYREEE (reference sequence). Unmatched junction bases numbered 5, after V lost 4 bases and J lost 3 bases. CDR3 length equals 14 residues. The CDR3 DNA reads as TGTGCCAGCAGCCTCCAGACAGGGGAAGAGACCCAGTACTTC. Protein sequence: CASSLQTGEETQYF.

The chain links TRBV16 to TRBJ1-3; D is unclear. V was pared by 5 bases and J by 0 bases, with 8 bases between. The CDR3 sequence is 14 residues long. CDR1 is KGHSY, CDR2 FQNENV, per germline. The CDR3 here is CASSLTNSGNTIYF. The CDR3 nucleotides read TGTGCCAGCAGCTTGACCAACTCTGGAAACACCATATATTTT.

Comment on this clone: The identical CDR3 is also encoded by other nucleotide sequences in the sample. V gene TRBV29-1 combines with J gene TRBJ2-5, with a tentative D call TRBD1 (6 bases). Germline CDR1 is SQVTM and CDR2 is ANQGSEA. CDR3 length: 12 residues. Between the trimmed V and J ends, which lost 4 bases and 3 bases, there was a span of 9 bases. The CDR3 protein is CSVVGQEETQYF. CDR3 DNA sequence: TGCAGCGTTGTGGGACAAGAAGAGACCCAGTACTTC.

This chain uses TRBV5-6 with TRBJ1-1, with D unclear. CDR1 and CDR2 from the germline V gene are SGHDT and YYEEEE. The CDR3 has 11 amino acids. V lost 2 bases to trimming and J lost 6 bases, with 5 bases between them. The CDR3 here is CASSFNAEAFF. CDR3 DNA sequence: TGTGCCAGCAGCTTTAACGCTGAAGCTTTCTTT.

The chain links TRBV5-4 to TRBJ2-3; D is ambiguous. CDR1 is SGHNT, CDR2 YYREEE, per germline (reference sequence). This CDR3 comprises 13 residues. Trimming pared 2 bases from V and 4 bases from J, leaving 8 bases between. The DNA for the CDR3 is TGTGCCAGCAGCTTTGGAATGCCAGATACGCAGTATTTT. Its translation is CASSFGMPDTQYF. The variable domain in full, completed from reference TRBV5-4 and TRBJ2-3, reads ETGVTQSPTHLIKTRGQQVTLRCSSQSGHNTVSWYQQALGQGPQFIFQYYREEENGRGNFPPRFSGLQFPNYSSELNVNALELDDSALYLCASSFGMPDTQYFGPGTRLTVL.

This clone was seen just once. The chain recombines TRBV27 with TRBJ2-5, with D possibly TRBD1 on 5 matching bases. The CDR3 consists of 13 residues. V was shortened by 6 bases and J by 4 bases, with 12 bases between the two germline ends. Germline CDR1 is MNHEY and CDR2 is SMNVEV (reference sequence). CDR3 protein: CASRTNGAETQYF. The CDR3, as DNA: TGTGCCAGCAGGACCAATGGGGCAGAGACCCAGTACTTC.

About this clone itself: Other DNA variants within this sample encode the same CDR3. The chain links TRBV6-5 to TRBJ2-7, with 11 bases matching TRBD2. V shed 0 bases and J 0 bases; nucleotides not matched to a gene: 1. The CDR3 is made up of 16 amino acids. Per the germline V gene, CDR1 is MNHEY and CDR2 is SVGAGI. The CDR3 DNA is TGTGCCAGCAGTTACTCGGGACTAGCGGACTCCTACGAGCAGTACTTC. Translated: CASSYSGLADSYEQYF.

The rearrangement joins TRBV9 to TRBJ2-1; 10 bases match TRBD1. Germline V gene data show CDR1 as SGDLS and CDR2 as YYNGEE. The CDR3 has 19 amino acids. V lost 0 bases and J lost 5; bases outside the gene matches: 14. The CDR3 spells CASSVAGQGWLGENNEQFF. The CDR3 region has the DNA TGTGCCAGCAGCGTAGCGGGACAGGGGTGGTTGGGCGAGAACAATGAGCAGTTCTTC.

The J gene is TRBJ2-3, the V gene TRBV4-1; tentative D call: TRBD2 (5 bases). Germline V lookup: CDR1 MGHRA, CDR2 YSYEKL. The CDR3 has 16 amino acids. V was cut by 0 bases and J by 4 bases, with 14 bases left in between. The CDR3 protein is CASSQDSTSGADTQYF. The CDR3 DNA is TGCGCCAGCAGCCAAGACTCTACTAGTGGCGCAGATACGCAGTATTTT.

The chain uses TRBV6-5 and TRBJ1-2; maybe TRBD1 (5 bases). V lost 8 bases and J lost 6, with 16 bases in between. CDR3 length: 13 residues. Germline V gene sequence: CDR1 MNHEY, CDR2 SVGAGI. CDR3 sequence reads: CASGQGLADGYTF. The CDR3 nucleotides are TGTGCCAGCGGCCAGGGACTAGCCGATGGCTACACCTTC.

This clone has just one count. The rearrangement links TRBV18 to TRBJ1-2; TRBD1 is a possible D gene (6 bases). The length of the CDR3 is 14 residues. V gave up 6 bases and J gave up 5 bases, with 16 bases separating them. Germline CDR1 is KGHSH and CDR2 is LQKENI. Written as DNA, the CDR3 is TGTGCCAGCTCGTACGACGACAGGCCTTATGGCTACACCTTC. Translated, it gives CASSYDDRPYGYTF.

This clone appeared once. CDR3 sequence (DNA): TGTGCCAGCTCACATAGCGGGAGGGATTCCAATGAGCAGTTCTTC. Its protein product is CASSHSGRDSNEQFF. V and J are TRBV18 and TRBJ2-1; 11 positions agree with TRBD2. The length of the CDR3 is 15 residues. Trimming took 4 bases from V and 6 from J; bases not matched to a gene: 5. Germline CDR1 KGHSH, CDR2 LQKENI.

This sequence joins TRBV18 and TRBJ2-2; 12 positions match TRBD2. Germline loops: CDR1 KGHSH, CDR2 LQKENI. The V and J ends lost 0 bases and 1 base, in that order; junction bases with no gene match: 0. This CDR3 spans 17 amino acids. CDR3 protein: CASSPPGLAGNTGELFF. The CDR3, as DNA: TGTGCCAGCTCACCACCGGGACTAGCGGGGAACACCGGGGAGCTGTTTTTT.

The chain carries TRBV9 and TRBJ2-5; 8 bases are a match to TRBD2. Unmatched junction bases numbered 11, after V lost 6 bases and J lost 1 base. CDR1 and CDR2 from the germline V gene are SGDLS and YYNGEE. The CDR3 is made up of 16 amino acids. The chain's CDR3 is CASKSCGLAGQETQYF. CDR3 bases: TGTGCCAGCAAATCCTGTGGGCTAGCGGGCCAAGAGACCCAGTACTTC.

The rearrangement uses TRBV15 and TRBJ2-2; D perhaps matches TRBD2 (6 bases). CDR3 length: 18 amino acids. CDR1 LNHNV and CDR2 YYDKDF come from the germline V gene (reference sequence). Between the trimmed V and J ends, which lost 0 bases and 2 bases, there was a span of 16 bases. As DNA, the CDR3 is TGTGCCACCAGCAGAGAATACGCGACGGGAGTCAACACCGGGGAGCTGTTTTTT. Translated, it gives CATSREYATGVNTGELFF.